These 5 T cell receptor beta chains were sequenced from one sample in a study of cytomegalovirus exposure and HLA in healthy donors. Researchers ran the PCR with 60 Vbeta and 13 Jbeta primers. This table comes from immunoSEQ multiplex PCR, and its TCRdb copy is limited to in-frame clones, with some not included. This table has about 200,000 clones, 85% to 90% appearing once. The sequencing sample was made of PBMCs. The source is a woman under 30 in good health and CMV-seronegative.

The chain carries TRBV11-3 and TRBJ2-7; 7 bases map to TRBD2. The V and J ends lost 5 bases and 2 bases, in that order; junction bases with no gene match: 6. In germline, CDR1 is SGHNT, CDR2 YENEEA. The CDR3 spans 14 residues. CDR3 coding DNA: TGTGCCAGCAGCCGGGACTACCCGACCTACGAGCAGTACTTC. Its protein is CASSRDYPTYEQYF. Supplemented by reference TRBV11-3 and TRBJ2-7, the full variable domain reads EAGVVQSPRYKIIEKKQPVAFWCNPISGHNTLYWYLQNLGQGPELLIRYENEEAVDDSQLPKDRFSAERLKGVDSTLKIQPAELGDSAVYLCASSRDYPTYEQYFGPGTRLTVT.

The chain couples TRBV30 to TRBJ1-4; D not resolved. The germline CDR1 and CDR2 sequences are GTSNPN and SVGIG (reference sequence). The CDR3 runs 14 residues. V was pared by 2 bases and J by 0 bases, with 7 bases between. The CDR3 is CAWSWAATNEKLFF. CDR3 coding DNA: TGTGCCTGGAGTTGGGCAGCAACTAATGAAAAACTGTTTTTT.

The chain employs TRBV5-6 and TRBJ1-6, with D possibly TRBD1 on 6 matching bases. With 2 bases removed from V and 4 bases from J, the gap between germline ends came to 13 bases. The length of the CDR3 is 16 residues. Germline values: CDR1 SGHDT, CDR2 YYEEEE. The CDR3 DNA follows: TGTGCCAGCAGCTTAGGACAGTATTCATATAATTCACCCCTCCACTTT. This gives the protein CASSLGQYSYNSPLHF. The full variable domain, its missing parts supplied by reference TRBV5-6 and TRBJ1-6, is DAGVTQSPTHLIKTRGQQVTLRCSPKSGHDTVSWYQQALGQGPQFIFQYYEEEERQRGNFPDRFSGHQFPNYSSELNVNALLLGDSALYLCASSLGQYSYNSPLHFGNGTRLTVT.

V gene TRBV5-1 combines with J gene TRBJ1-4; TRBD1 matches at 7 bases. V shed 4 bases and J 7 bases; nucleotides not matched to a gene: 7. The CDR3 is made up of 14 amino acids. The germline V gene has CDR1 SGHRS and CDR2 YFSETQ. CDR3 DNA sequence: TGCGCCAGCAGCCCTATTTCAGGGGGTGAAAAACTGTTTTTT. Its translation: CASSPISGGEKLFF.

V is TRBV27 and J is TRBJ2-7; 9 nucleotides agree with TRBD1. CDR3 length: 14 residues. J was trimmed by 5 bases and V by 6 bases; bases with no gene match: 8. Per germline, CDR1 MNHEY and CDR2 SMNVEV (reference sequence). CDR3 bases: TGTGCCAGCAGCTACCTACAGGGGGCCAACGAGCAGTACTTC. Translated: CASSYLQGANEQYF.